This TCR beta chain was sequenced during a study of chemoradiotherapy in HPV16-positive cancers. Regarding this clone: The antigen remains unidentified.

Here immunoSEQ multiplex PCR was the method, and the copy in TCRdb shows in-frame clones only, minus some. This sample carries about 15,000 clones, roughly 88% of them seen once, and the ten largest clones take less than 3.5%. The CDR3 spans 15 residues. Germline V gives CDR1 SGHNT, CDR2 YYREEE (reference sequence). V was clipped by 3 bases and J by 4 bases; unmatched bases: 5. Samples were taken several times over chemoradiotherapy. Study-wide results and limits: For HPV16-positive patients, expanding HPV-responsive T cells associated with longer recurrence-free survival.

This TCR was recovered from a human donor with HPV-associated anogenital cancer. The input for sequencing was blood, taken from a patient who underwent chemoradiotherapy. The chain is built from TRBV5-4 and TRBJ1-4; 8 bases match TRBD1. For the CDR3, the DNA is TGTGCCAGCAGCTGGGGGACAGGCCGTAATGAAAAACTGTTTTTT. Encoded protein: CASSWGTGRNEKLFF. Full variable domain (missing parts from reference TRBV5-4 and TRBJ1-4): ETGVTQSPTHLIKTRGQQVTLRCSSQSGHNTVSWYQQALGQGPQFIFQYYREEENGRGNFPPRFSGLQFPNYSSELNVNALELDDSALYLCASSWGTGRNEKLFFGSGTQLSVL.